The present T cell receptor (beta chain) was sequenced within a study of blood T cell repertoires in COVID-19. Overall study: The origin of the acute and convalescent COVID-19 samples was the United States, Italy and Spain. Nucleic acid was either cDNA or gDNA, and it came from T cells, B-cell-depleted T cells, or PBMCs.

The CDR3 runs to 17 residues. Looked up from germline, CDR1 is SGDLS and CDR2 is YYNGEE. V was clipped by 4 bases and J by 6 bases, with 20 bases between them. This clone occurred once. Under the authors' procedure: For nucleated cells, counts were estimated from reference gene primer amplification. Using immunoSEQ multiplex PCR, the repertoire was profiled, and TCRdb retains in-frame clones only, with some absent. V and J calls and clone size follow that table, whereas D and trimming were derived from the DNA. The sample holds 65,000 to 85,000 clones, about 82% seen once. The receptor was isolated from a woman between 55 and 75 years old with acute or convalescent COVID-19. The chain carries TRBV9 and TRBJ1-6, with a possible D match to TRBD1 (5 bases). Sequencing input: peripheral blood. Here the CDR3 reads CASSPYGAVQTNSPLHF. CDR3 DNA: TGTGCCAGCAGCCCCTATGGGGCGGTTCAGACTAATTCACCCCTCCACTTT.